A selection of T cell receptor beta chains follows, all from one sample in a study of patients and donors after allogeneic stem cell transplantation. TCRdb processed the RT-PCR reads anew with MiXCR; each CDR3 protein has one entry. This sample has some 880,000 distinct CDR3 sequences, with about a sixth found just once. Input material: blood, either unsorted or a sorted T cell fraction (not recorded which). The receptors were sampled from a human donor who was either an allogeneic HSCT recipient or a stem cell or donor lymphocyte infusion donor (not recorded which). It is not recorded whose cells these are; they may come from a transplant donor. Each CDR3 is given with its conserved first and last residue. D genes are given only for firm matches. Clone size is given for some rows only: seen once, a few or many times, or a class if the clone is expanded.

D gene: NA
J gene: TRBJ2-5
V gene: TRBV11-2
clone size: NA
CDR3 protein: CASSLVRSGRGPSGETQYF
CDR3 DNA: TGTGCCAGCAGCTTAGTACGAAGTGGTCGGGGGCCCAGCGGGGAGACCCAGTACTTC

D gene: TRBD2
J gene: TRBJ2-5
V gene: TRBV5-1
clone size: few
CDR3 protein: CASSLDFTSGGNRYF
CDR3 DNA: TGCGCCAGCAGCTTGGATTTTACTAGCGGGGGTAATAGGTACTTC

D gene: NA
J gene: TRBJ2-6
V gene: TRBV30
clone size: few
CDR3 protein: CAWGRGSGANVLTF
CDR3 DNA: TGTGCCTGGGGACGGGGATCGGGGGCCAACGTCCTGACTTTC

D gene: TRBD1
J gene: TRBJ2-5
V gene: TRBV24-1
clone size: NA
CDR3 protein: CATSAGTEGYQETQYF
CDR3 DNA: TGTGCCACCAGTGCCGGGACAGAGGGTTACCAAGAGACCCAGTACTTC

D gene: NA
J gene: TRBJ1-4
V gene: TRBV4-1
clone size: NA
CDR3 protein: CASGDPGVGEKLFF
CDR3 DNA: TGCGCCAGCGGGGACCCCGGGGTCGGCGAAAAACTGTTTTTT

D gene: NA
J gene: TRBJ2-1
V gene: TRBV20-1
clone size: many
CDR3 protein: CSATDFYNEQFF
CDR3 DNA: TGCAGTGCTACCGACTTTTACAATGAGCAGTTCTTC

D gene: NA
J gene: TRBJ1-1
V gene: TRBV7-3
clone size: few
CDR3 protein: CASSLLQYTEAFF
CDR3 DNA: TGTGCCAGCAGCCTCTTACAGTACACTGAAGCTTTCTTT

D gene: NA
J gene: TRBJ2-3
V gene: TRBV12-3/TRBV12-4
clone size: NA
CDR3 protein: CASSLAGEPDTQYF
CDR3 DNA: TGTGCCAGCAGTTTAGCGGGCGAGCCAGATACGCAGTATTTT

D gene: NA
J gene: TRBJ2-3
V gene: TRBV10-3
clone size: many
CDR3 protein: CAISPSTDTQYF
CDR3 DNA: TGTGCCATCAGTCCAAGCACAGATACGCAGTATTTT

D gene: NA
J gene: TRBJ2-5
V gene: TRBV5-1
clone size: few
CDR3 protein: CASSLWRQQETQYF
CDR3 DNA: TGCGCCAGCAGCTTGTGGCGTCAACAAGAGACCCAGTACTTC

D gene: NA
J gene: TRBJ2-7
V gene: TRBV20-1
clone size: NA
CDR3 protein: CSARESGSYEQYF
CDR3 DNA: TGCAGTGCTAGAGAGTCGGGATCCTACGAGCAGTACTTC

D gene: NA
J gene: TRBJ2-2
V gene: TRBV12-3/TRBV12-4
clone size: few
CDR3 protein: CASRGQNTGELFF
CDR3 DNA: TGTGCCAGCAGGGGACAGAACACCGGGGAGCTGTTTTTT

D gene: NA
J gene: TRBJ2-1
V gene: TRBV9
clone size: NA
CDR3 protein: CASSTRDTRGEQFF
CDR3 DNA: TGTGCCAGCAGCACAAGGGACACGAGGGGTGAGCAGTTCTTC

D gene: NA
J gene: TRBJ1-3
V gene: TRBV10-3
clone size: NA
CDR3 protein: CAISRAAASGNTIYF
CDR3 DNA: TGTGCCATATCCCGGGCGGCTGCCTCTGGAAACACCATATATTTT

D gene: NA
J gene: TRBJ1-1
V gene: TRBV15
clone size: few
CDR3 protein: CATSRDPGAETEAFF
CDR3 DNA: TGTGCCACCAGCAGAGATCCGGGGGCGGAAACTGAAGCTTTCTTT

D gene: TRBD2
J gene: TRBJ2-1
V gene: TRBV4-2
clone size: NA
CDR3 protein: CASSPWTSGSLYEQFF
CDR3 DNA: TGTGCCAGCAGCCCCTGGACTAGCGGGAGCCTCTATGAGCAGTTCTTC

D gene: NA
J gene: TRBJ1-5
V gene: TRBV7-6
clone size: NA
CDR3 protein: CASSRLGQPQHF
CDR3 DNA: TGTGCCAGCAGCCGTTTGGGACAGCCCCAGCATTTT

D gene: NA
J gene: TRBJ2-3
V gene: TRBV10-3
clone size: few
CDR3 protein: CAISAVKGSTDTQYF
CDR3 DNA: TGTGCCATCAGTGCGGTAAAGGGGAGCACAGATACGCAGTATTTT

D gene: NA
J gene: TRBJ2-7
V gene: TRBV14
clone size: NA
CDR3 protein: CASSPLDLNEQYF
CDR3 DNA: TGTGCCAGCAGCCCCCTTGACTTGAACGAGCAGTACTTC

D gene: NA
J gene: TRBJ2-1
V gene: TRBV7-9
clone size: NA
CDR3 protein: CASSLTPTSFFNEQFF
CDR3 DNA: TGTGCCAGCAGCCTAACCCCTACTAGTTTCTTCAATGAGCAGTTCTTC

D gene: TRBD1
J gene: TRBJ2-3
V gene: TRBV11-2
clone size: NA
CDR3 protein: CASSFPRGGRDTDTQYF
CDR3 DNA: TGTGCCAGCAGCTTCCCTAGAGGGGGCCGTGATACAGATACGCAGTATTTT

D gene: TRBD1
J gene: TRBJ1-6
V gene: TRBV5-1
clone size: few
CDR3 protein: CASRPGQVNSPLHF
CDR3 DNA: TGCGCCAGCAGACCCGGACAGGTTAATTCACCCCTCCACTTT

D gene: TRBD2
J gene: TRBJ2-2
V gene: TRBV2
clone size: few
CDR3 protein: CASSEAKPSGGTGELFF
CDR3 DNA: TGTGCCAGCAGTGAAGCGAAGCCTAGCGGGGGCACCGGGGAGCTGTTTTTT

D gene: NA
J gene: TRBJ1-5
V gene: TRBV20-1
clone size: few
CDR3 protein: CSARGRGYQPQHF
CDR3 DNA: TGCAGTGCTAGGGGGAGGGGCTATCAGCCCCAGCATTTT

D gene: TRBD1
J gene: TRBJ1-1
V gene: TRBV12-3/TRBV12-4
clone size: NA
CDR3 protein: CASSRTGGGWTEAFF
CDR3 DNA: TGTGCCAGCAGTCGTACAGGGGGAGGATGGACTGAAGCTTTCTTT

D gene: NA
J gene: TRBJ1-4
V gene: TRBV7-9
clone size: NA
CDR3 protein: CASSKIQGTNEKLFF
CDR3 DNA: TGTGCCAGCAGCAAGATACAGGGAACCAATGAAAAACTGTTTTTT

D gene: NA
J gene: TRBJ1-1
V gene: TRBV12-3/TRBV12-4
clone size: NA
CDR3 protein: CASSLKGGANTEAFF
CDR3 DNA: TGTGCCAGCAGTTTAAAAGGGGGGGCGAACACTGAAGCTTTCTTT

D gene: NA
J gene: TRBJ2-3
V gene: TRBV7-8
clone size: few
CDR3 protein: CASSLGQTTTDTQYF
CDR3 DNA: TGTGCCAGCAGCTTAGGACAGACGACCACAGATACGCAGTATTTT

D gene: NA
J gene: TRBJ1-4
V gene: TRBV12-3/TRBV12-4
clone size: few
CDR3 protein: CASSFQEKLFF
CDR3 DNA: TGTGCCAGCAGTTTTCAGGAAAAACTGTTTTTT

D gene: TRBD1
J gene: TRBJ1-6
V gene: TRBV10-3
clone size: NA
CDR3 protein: CAITQGADSPLHF
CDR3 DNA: TGTGCCATAACGCAGGGGGCTGATTCACCCCTCCACTTT

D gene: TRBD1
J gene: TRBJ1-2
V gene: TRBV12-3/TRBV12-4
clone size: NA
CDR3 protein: CASSSRGDRAYGYTF
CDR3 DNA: TGTGCCAGCAGTTCCAGGGGGGACAGGGCCTATGGCTACACCTTC

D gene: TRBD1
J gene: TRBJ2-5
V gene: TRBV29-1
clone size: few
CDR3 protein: CSASGQIVKTQYF
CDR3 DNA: TGCAGCGCATCGGGACAGATAGTAAAGACCCAGTACTTC

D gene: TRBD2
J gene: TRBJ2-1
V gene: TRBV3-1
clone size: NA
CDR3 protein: CASSHSGGEQFF
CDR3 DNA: TGTGCCAGCAGCCATAGCGGGGGGGAGCAGTTCTTC